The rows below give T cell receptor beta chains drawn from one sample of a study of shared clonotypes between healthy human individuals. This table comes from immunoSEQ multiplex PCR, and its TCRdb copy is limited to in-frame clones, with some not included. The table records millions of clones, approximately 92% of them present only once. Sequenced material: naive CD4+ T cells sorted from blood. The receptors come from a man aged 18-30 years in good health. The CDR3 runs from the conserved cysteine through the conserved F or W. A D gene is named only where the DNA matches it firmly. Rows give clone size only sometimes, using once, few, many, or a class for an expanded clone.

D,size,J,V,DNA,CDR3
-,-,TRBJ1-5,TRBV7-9,TGTGCCAGCAGCTTAGAGGCAGCCAGTCAGCCCCAGCATTTT,CASSLEAASQPQHF
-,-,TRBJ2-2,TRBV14,TGTGCCAGCAGCCCATGGACAAAGACGAACACCGGGGAGCTGTTTTTT,CASSPWTKTNTGELFF
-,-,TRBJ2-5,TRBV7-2,TGTGCCAGCAGCTTAGCGCGGGACACCGGGCAGTACTTC,CASSLARDTGQYF
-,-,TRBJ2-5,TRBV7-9,TGTGCCAGCAGCTTCCTCGCTTCGTACCAAGAGACCCAGTACTTC,CASSFLASYQETQYF
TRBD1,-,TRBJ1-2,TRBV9,TGTGCCAGCAGCCTCTGGACAGGCAACTATGGCTACACCTTC,CASSLWTGNYGYTF
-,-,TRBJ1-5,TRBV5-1,TGCGCCAGCAGCCTGTCGGGACTTAGCAATCAGCCCCAGCATTTT,CASSLSGLSNQPQHF
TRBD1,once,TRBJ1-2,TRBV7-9,TGTGCCAGCAGCTTAGGTGGACAGGGATACTATGGCTACACCTTC,CASSLGGQGYYGYTF
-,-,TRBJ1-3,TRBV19,TGTGCCAGTAGTATCTACGGGACTCCCACTCGAGGAAACACCATATATTTT,CASSIYGTPTRGNTIYF
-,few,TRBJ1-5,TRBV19,TGTGCCAGTAGATCCCTCAGGTATAGCAATCAGCCCCAGCATTTT,CASRSLRYSNQPQHF
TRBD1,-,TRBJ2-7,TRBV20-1,TGCAGTGCTGAGGGGGCATACGAGCAGTACTTC,CSAEGAYEQYF
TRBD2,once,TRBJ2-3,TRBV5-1,TGCGCCAGCAGCCCGAGGGGACTAGCGGGCACAGATACGCAGTATTTT,CASSPRGLAGTDTQYF
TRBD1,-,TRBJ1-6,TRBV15,TGTGCCACCAGCCCTAGGAAGGGGACAGGGGATAATTCACCCCTCCACTTT,CATSPRKGTGDNSPLHF
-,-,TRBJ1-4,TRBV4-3,TGCGCCAGCAGCCAATCTGGGTTTAATGAAAAACTGTTTTTT,CASSQSGFNEKLFF
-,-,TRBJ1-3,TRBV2,TGTGCCAGCAGGGCCAACTCTGGAAACACCATATATTTT,CASRANSGNTIYF
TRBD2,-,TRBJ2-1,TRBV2,TGTGCCAGCTCTAGCGGGGGGTCCTACAATGAGCAGTTCTTC,CASSSGGSYNEQFF
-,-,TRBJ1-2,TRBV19,TGTGCCAGTACCCCGGGATATGGCTACACCTTC,CASTPGYGYTF
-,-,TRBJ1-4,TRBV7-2,TGTGCCAGCAGCGTTCTCCAGGGGGAAAAACTGTTTTTT,CASSVLQGEKLFF
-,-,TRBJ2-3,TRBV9,TGTGCCAGCAGCACTCCCTCGGCCACAGATACGCAGTATTTT,CASSTPSATDTQYF
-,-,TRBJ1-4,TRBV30,TGTGCCTGGGGGACCCTGACCTCGCGCTATGAAAAACTGTTTTTT,CAWGTLTSRYEKLFF
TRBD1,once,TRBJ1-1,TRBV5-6,TGTGCCAGCAGCTTGGTGGACAGGGATAACACTGAAGCTTTCTTT,CASSLVDRDNTEAFF
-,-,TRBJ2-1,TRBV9,TGTGCCAGCAGCTCAGGGCGACAGACCTACAATGAGCAGTTCTTC,CASSSGRQTYNEQFF
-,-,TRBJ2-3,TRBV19,TGTGCCAGTAGTGTCGGGGAGGATACGCAGTATTTT,CASSVGEDTQYF
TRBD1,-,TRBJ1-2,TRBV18,TGTGCCAGCTCTTACCAGGGACAGCAACCCTATGGCTACACCTTC,CASSYQGQQPYGYTF
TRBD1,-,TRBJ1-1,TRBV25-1,TGTGCCAGCAGTGTCAGACAGGGCAAGGGTAGGCACACTGAAGCTTTCTTT,CASSVRQGKGRHTEAFF
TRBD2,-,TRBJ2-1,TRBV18,TGTGCCAGCTCACCCTTCCACCCCCCAGCGGGAGGCGATGAGCAGTTCTTC,CASSPFHPPAGGDEQFF
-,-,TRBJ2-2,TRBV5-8,TGTGCCAGCAGCCAACCCGCGAACACCGGGGAGCTGTTTTTT,CASSQPANTGELFF
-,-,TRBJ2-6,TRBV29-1,TGCAGCGTTGCTGGAGGGACTGGGGCCAACGTCCTGACTTTC,CSVAGGTGANVLTF
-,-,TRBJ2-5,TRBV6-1,TGTGCCAGCCGGGTTGCAGGGAAGATGGAGACCCAGTACTTC,CASRVAGKMETQYF
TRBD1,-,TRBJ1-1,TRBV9,TGTGCCAGCAGCTCCGGCTTAACAGGGGGCAACACTGAAGCTTTCTTT,CASSSGLTGGNTEAFF
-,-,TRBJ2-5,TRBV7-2,TGTGCCAGCAGCCCAGATGGACTATTTGAGGAGACCCAGTACTTC,CASSPDGLFEETQYF
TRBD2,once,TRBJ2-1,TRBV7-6,TGTGCCAGCAGCTTAAGGACTAGCGGGACGTACAATGAGCAGTTCTTC,CASSLRTSGTYNEQFF
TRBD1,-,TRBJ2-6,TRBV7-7,TGTGCTAGCAGCCCGGGACAGAGCTCTGGGGCCAACGTCCTGACTTTC,CASSPGQSSGANVLTF
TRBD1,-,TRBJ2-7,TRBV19,TGTGCCAGTAGTATAGTCGGGGACAGGGGCTACGAGCAGTACTTC,CASSIVGDRGYEQYF
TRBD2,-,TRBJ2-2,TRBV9,TGTGCCAGCGGACGGACTAGCGGGGTTAACACCGGGGAGCTGTTTTTT,CASGRTSGVNTGELFF
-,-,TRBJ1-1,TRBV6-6,TGTGCCAGCAGTTACCTGGACAGAAACACTGAAGCTTTCTTT,CASSYLDRNTEAFF
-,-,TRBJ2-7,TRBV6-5,TGTGCCAGCGCTCGAGGAGGTTCCTACGAGCAGTACTTC,CASARGGSYEQYF
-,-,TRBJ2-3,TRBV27,TGTGCCAGCAGTCGACCCCCAGGGGCTACGCAGTATTTT,CASSRPPGATQYF
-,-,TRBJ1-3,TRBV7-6,TGTGCCAGCAGCTTCACACCCGGAGACACCATATATTTT,CASSFTPGDTIYF
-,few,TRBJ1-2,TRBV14,TGTGCCAGCAGCCAAGAAGAGGGCAGGTTCTATGGCTACACCTTC,CASSQEEGRFYGYTF
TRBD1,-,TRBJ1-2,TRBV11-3,TGTGCCAGCAGCCCGGGTGACAGGGAGTACTATGGCTACACCTTC,CASSPGDREYYGYTF
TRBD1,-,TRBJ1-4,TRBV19,TGTGCCAGTAGTAGCCTTCAGGGGGCTAATGTTGAAAAACTGTTTTTT,CASSSLQGANVEKLFF